The rows below give T cell receptor beta chains drawn from one sample of a study of blood T cell repertoires in COVID-19. The repertoire was sequenced with immunoSEQ multiplex PCR; TCRdb's copy has only in-frame clones and lacks some. The sample lists roughly 98,000 clones; 82% were seen once. Specimen: peripheral blood. Receptors originate from a man between 70 and 80 years old with active or convalescent COVID-19. The CDR3 runs from the conserved cysteine through the conserved F or W. Each record gives: D gene, V gene, J gene, clone size, CDR3 DNA, CDR3 protein. A D gene is named only where the DNA matches it firmly. The size entry is marked missing in some rows and otherwise reads once, few, many or a size class.

d_call: .
v_call: TRBV15
j_call: TRBJ2-4
clone_size: .
cdr3_nt: TGTGCCACCAGCAGAGATCGATTTGGGCACATTCAGTACTTC
cdr3_aa: CATSRDRFGHIQYF

d_call: TRBD1
v_call: TRBV18
j_call: TRBJ2-2
clone_size: .
cdr3_nt: TGTGCCAGCTCTCCCATGAGGACAGGGGGCACCTTGAACACCGGGGAGCTGTTTTTT
cdr3_aa: CASSPMRTGGTLNTGELFF

d_call: .
v_call: TRBV6-5
j_call: TRBJ2-7
clone_size: .
cdr3_nt: TGTGCCAGCAGGAAGATCAGGGGTGCCTACGAGCAGTACTTC
cdr3_aa: CASRKIRGAYEQYF

d_call: .
v_call: TRBV21-1
j_call: TRBJ2-7
clone_size: .
cdr3_nt: TGTGCCAGCAGCGCCTCTACAGGAAACGAGCAGTACTTC
cdr3_aa: CASSASTGNEQYF

d_call: .
v_call: TRBV5-1
j_call: TRBJ2-2
clone_size: .
cdr3_nt: TGCGCCAGCAGCTTGGCAGGGCCTAACACCGGGGAGCTGTTTTTT
cdr3_aa: CASSLAGPNTGELFF

d_call: TRBD1
v_call: TRBV7-6
j_call: TRBJ2-7
clone_size: .
cdr3_nt: TGTGCCAGCAGCTTCGGACAGGCCTACGAGCAGTACTTC
cdr3_aa: CASSFGQAYEQYF

d_call: TRBD1
v_call: TRBV7-6
j_call: TRBJ2-7
clone_size: .
cdr3_nt: TGTGCCAGCAGCTTAGGGACAGGGGCCTCGGTGCAGTACTTC
cdr3_aa: CASSLGTGASVQYF

d_call: TRBD1
v_call: TRBV6-5
j_call: TRBJ2-7
clone_size: few
cdr3_nt: TGTGCCAGCAGTCGACAGGGGGCAGGATCCTACGAGCAGTACTTC
cdr3_aa: CASSRQGAGSYEQYF

d_call: TRBD2
v_call: TRBV6-1
j_call: TRBJ2-2
clone_size: .
cdr3_nt: TGTGCCAGCAGTGAGACTAGCGGGGGGGCCTTATCCGGGGAGCTGTTTTTT
cdr3_aa: CASSETSGGALSGELFF

d_call: .
v_call: TRBV5-1
j_call: TRBJ2-1
clone_size: .
cdr3_nt: TGCGCCAGCAGCTTGGGGCGGGGATCTACTCTCTACAATGAGCAGTTCTTC
cdr3_aa: CASSLGRGSTLYNEQFF

d_call: .
v_call: TRBV7-8
j_call: TRBJ2-7
clone_size: few
cdr3_nt: TGTGCCAGCAGCCTAGACGGAGGCAGTTCCTACGAGCAGTACTTC
cdr3_aa: CASSLDGGSSYEQYF

d_call: .
v_call: TRBV6-5
j_call: TRBJ1-5
clone_size: .
cdr3_nt: TGTGCCAGCAGAAGACAGTATAGCAATCAGCCCCAGCATTTT
cdr3_aa: CASRRQYSNQPQHF

d_call: .
v_call: TRBV5-3
j_call: TRBJ1-6
clone_size: .
cdr3_nt: TGTGCCAGAAGCTTGGTGGTCAGGGCTTATTCACCCCTCCACTTT
cdr3_aa: CARSLVVRAYSPLHF

d_call: TRBD1
v_call: TRBV6-5
j_call: TRBJ2-2
clone_size: once
cdr3_nt: TGTGCCAGCAGTCGGGACAGGGCCGGGGAGCTGTTTTTT
cdr3_aa: CASSRDRAGELFF

d_call: TRBD1
v_call: TRBV9
j_call: TRBJ2-1
clone_size: .
cdr3_nt: TGTGCCAGCAGCCCCCGGACAGGGTTCGATGAGCAGTTCTTC
cdr3_aa: CASSPRTGFDEQFF

d_call: TRBD1
v_call: TRBV19
j_call: TRBJ2-1
clone_size: .
cdr3_nt: TGTGCCAGTAGTTCCGGGACAGGGGGCCCCAATGAGCAGTTCTTC
cdr3_aa: CASSSGTGGPNEQFF

d_call: TRBD2
v_call: TRBV19
j_call: TRBJ2-1
clone_size: once
cdr3_nt: TGTGCCAGTAGTATTTCGCGGGGGTCGTACAATGAGCAGTTCTTC
cdr3_aa: CASSISRGSYNEQFF

d_call: .
v_call: TRBV12-3/TRBV12-4
j_call: TRBJ2-5
clone_size: .
cdr3_nt: TGTGCCAGCAGTTTGAATGAGCGAGAGACCCAGTACTTC
cdr3_aa: CASSLNERETQYF

d_call: TRBD2
v_call: TRBV6-2/TRBV6-3
j_call: TRBJ2-1
clone_size: .
cdr3_nt: TGTGCCAGCAGTCAGCGGGGGGGTAGCTCCTACAATGAGCAGTTCTTC
cdr3_aa: CASSQRGGSSYNEQFF

d_call: .
v_call: TRBV27
j_call: TRBJ1-1
clone_size: .
cdr3_nt: TGTGCCAGCAGTTTGAGGGCGAATCAAGTCCGAGAGTTT
cdr3_aa: CASSLRANQVREF

d_call: TRBD1
v_call: TRBV10-3
j_call: TRBJ1-2
clone_size: .
cdr3_nt: TGTGCCATCAGCCCACAGGGGGATGGCTACACCTTC
cdr3_aa: CAISPQGDGYTF

d_call: .
v_call: TRBV19
j_call: TRBJ1-5
clone_size: .
cdr3_nt: TGTGCCAGTGGCGAAGGACAGCTGAATCAGCCCCAGCATTTT
cdr3_aa: CASGEGQLNQPQHF

d_call: .
v_call: TRBV6-2/TRBV6-3
j_call: TRBJ2-3
clone_size: once
cdr3_nt: TGTGCCAGCAGTTACGGCAGACAAGATACGCAGTATTTT
cdr3_aa: CASSYGRQDTQYF

d_call: .
v_call: TRBV19
j_call: TRBJ1-5
clone_size: once
cdr3_nt: TGTGCCAGTAGTCGGGCGGGGAACAGCAATCAGCCCCAGCATTTT
cdr3_aa: CASSRAGNSNQPQHF

d_call: .
v_call: TRBV11-2
j_call: TRBJ2-7
clone_size: .
cdr3_nt: TGTGCCAGCAGCTTAGGTTCAGGCTACCTCTACGAGCAGTACTTC
cdr3_aa: CASSLGSGYLYEQYF

d_call: TRBD1
v_call: TRBV9
j_call: TRBJ2-2
clone_size: .
cdr3_nt: TGTGCCAGCAGCCAGACAGGGGGCCACGGGGAGCTGTTTTTT
cdr3_aa: CASSQTGGHGELFF

d_call: .
v_call: TRBV6-5
j_call: TRBJ1-6
clone_size: .
cdr3_nt: TGTGCCAGCAGTTACGACAGTTCTTCTAATTCACCCCTCCACTTT
cdr3_aa: CASSYDSSSNSPLHF

d_call: TRBD1
v_call: TRBV2
j_call: TRBJ1-2
clone_size: .
cdr3_nt: TGTGCCAGCAGTGACGACAGGGCGTATGGCTACACCTTC
cdr3_aa: CASSDDRAYGYTF

d_call: .
v_call: TRBV1
j_call: TRBJ2-3
clone_size: .
cdr3_nt: TGCACCAGCAGCCAAGATCCAGGGGCGCGGGGGGGCCCCACAGATACGCAGTATTTT
cdr3_aa: CTSSQDPGARGGPTDTQYF

d_call: .
v_call: TRBV30
j_call: TRBJ2-2
clone_size: .
cdr3_nt: TGTGCCTGGGCACTAGTCCCCGGGGAGCTGTTTTTT
cdr3_aa: CAWALVPGELFF

d_call: .
v_call: TRBV7-8
j_call: TRBJ2-1
clone_size: .
cdr3_nt: TGTGCCAGCAGCCGAGCCGGAGGGGGGGTTTCGGATGAGCAGTTCTTC
cdr3_aa: CASSRAGGGVSDEQFF

d_call: .
v_call: TRBV5-1
j_call: TRBJ2-7
clone_size: .
cdr3_nt: TGCGCCAGCAGCACGGGGAACGACTACGAGCAGTACTTC
cdr3_aa: CASSTGNDYEQYF

d_call: TRBD1
v_call: TRBV5-4
j_call: TRBJ2-7
clone_size: few
cdr3_nt: TGTGCCAGCAGCATTGGACAGGGGGCCTACGAGCAGTACTTC
cdr3_aa: CASSIGQGAYEQYF

d_call: TRBD1
v_call: TRBV15
j_call: TRBJ2-5
clone_size: .
cdr3_nt: TGTGCCACCAGCAGAGATCGGGCAGGGACAGGAGAGACCCAGTACTTC
cdr3_aa: CATSRDRAGTGETQYF

d_call: .
v_call: TRBV10-1
j_call: TRBJ1-3
clone_size: .
cdr3_nt: TGCGCCAGCAGTGCAGCCGTGGGGCTCGGAAACACCATATATTTT
cdr3_aa: CASSAAVGLGNTIYF

d_call: .
v_call: TRBV12-3/TRBV12-4
j_call: TRBJ2-3
clone_size: .
cdr3_nt: TGTGCCAGCAGTAACCAGGGAGGTGGGTATTTT
cdr3_aa: CASSNQGGGYF

d_call: TRBD2
v_call: TRBV12-3/TRBV12-4
j_call: TRBJ2-4
clone_size: few
cdr3_nt: TGTGCCAGCGGACTAGATAAAAACATTCAGTACTTC
cdr3_aa: CASGLDKNIQYF

d_call: TRBD1
v_call: TRBV4-1
j_call: TRBJ1-6
clone_size: .
cdr3_nt: TGCGCCAGCAGCCTTATCCCCGGGACAGGGGGTAAAAAGAGAAGTTCACCCCTCCACTTT
cdr3_aa: CASSLIPGTGGKKRSSPLHF

d_call: TRBD1
v_call: TRBV4-3
j_call: TRBJ2-1
clone_size: .
cdr3_nt: TGCGCCAGCAGCCAAGTAGGTACAGGGGGCTCCTACAATGAGCAGTTCTTC
cdr3_aa: CASSQVGTGGSYNEQFF

d_call: .
v_call: TRBV7-7
j_call: TRBJ2-1
clone_size: once
cdr3_nt: TGTGCTAGCAGTCCCCAGGGCCGGGACAATGAGCAGTTCTTC
cdr3_aa: CASSPQGRDNEQFF

d_call: TRBD2
v_call: TRBV7-2
j_call: TRBJ2-7
clone_size: .
cdr3_nt: TGTGCCAGCAGCTTAGGCGGGGGTCGCTCCGAGCAGTACTTC
cdr3_aa: CASSLGGGRSEQYF

d_call: .
v_call: TRBV10-3
j_call: TRBJ2-7
clone_size: once
cdr3_nt: TGTGCCATCAGTGGGGGCAGGGAAACCTACGAGCAGTACTTC
cdr3_aa: CAISGGRETYEQYF

d_call: TRBD2
v_call: TRBV7-2
j_call: TRBJ2-1
clone_size: .
cdr3_nt: TGTGCCAGCAGCTTGGGGACTAGCGGATACAATGAGCAGTTCTTC
cdr3_aa: CASSLGTSGYNEQFF

d_call: TRBD1
v_call: TRBV25-1
j_call: TRBJ2-7
clone_size: few
cdr3_nt: TGTGCCAGCAGTGAAAGAGGACAGGGGTACGAGCAGTACTTC
cdr3_aa: CASSERGQGYEQYF

d_call: TRBD1
v_call: TRBV4-3
j_call: TRBJ1-1
clone_size: .
cdr3_nt: TGCGCCAGCAGCCAATGGACAGGGAACACTGAAGCTTTCTTT
cdr3_aa: CASSQWTGNTEAFF

d_call: TRBD2
v_call: TRBV20-1
j_call: TRBJ2-1
clone_size: .
cdr3_nt: TGCAGTGCTAGTCAACCCCCTAGCGGGGTCGATGAGCAGTTCTTC
cdr3_aa: CSASQPPSGVDEQFF

d_call: .
v_call: TRBV5-1
j_call: TRBJ2-5
clone_size: .
cdr3_nt: TGCGCCAGCAGCTCTATTGTGCAAGAGACCCAGTACTTC
cdr3_aa: CASSSIVQETQYF

d_call: .
v_call: TRBV6-4
j_call: TRBJ1-1
clone_size: .
cdr3_nt: TGTGCCAGCAGTACAGAGGGGAACACTGAAGCTTTCTTT
cdr3_aa: CASSTEGNTEAFF

d_call: .
v_call: TRBV10-3
j_call: TRBJ1-1
clone_size: .
cdr3_nt: TGTGCCATCAGTACGTCAGGGAACACTGAAGCTTTCTTT
cdr3_aa: CAISTSGNTEAFF

d_call: .
v_call: TRBV12-3/TRBV12-4
j_call: TRBJ1-2
clone_size: .
cdr3_nt: TGTGCCAGCACCCAGGGCCTCTATGGCTACACCTTC
cdr3_aa: CASTQGLYGYTF

d_call: .
v_call: TRBV4-3
j_call: TRBJ2-5
clone_size: .
cdr3_nt: TGCGCCAGCAGCCGGGGCCCTGGGGAGACCCAGTACTTC
cdr3_aa: CASSRGPGETQYF

d_call: .
v_call: TRBV28
j_call: TRBJ2-1
clone_size: .
cdr3_nt: TGTGCCAGCAGTTTCAGGGTCCCTAATGAGCAGTTCTTC
cdr3_aa: CASSFRVPNEQFF

d_call: .
v_call: TRBV27
j_call: TRBJ2-1
clone_size: .
cdr3_nt: TGTGCCAGCAGTCCTTACGGGAGCTCCTACAATGAGCAGTTCTTC
cdr3_aa: CASSPYGSSYNEQFF

d_call: .
v_call: TRBV7-8
j_call: TRBJ2-6
clone_size: .
cdr3_nt: TGTGCCAGCAGCCCCCGGGGTAGCTCTGGGGCCAACGTCCTGACTTTC
cdr3_aa: CASSPRGSSGANVLTF

d_call: TRBD2
v_call: TRBV29-1
j_call: TRBJ2-2
clone_size: .
cdr3_nt: TGCAGCGTTCGACATAGCGGGGGGACCATAAACACCGGGGAGCTGTTTTTT
cdr3_aa: CSVRHSGGTINTGELFF

d_call: TRBD1
v_call: TRBV7-9
j_call: TRBJ1-6
clone_size: .
cdr3_nt: TGTGCCAGCAGCTCAAGACACAGGGGTGGTTATAATTCACCCCTCCACTTT
cdr3_aa: CASSSRHRGGYNSPLHF

d_call: .
v_call: TRBV5-1
j_call: TRBJ2-2
clone_size: .
cdr3_nt: TGCGCCAGCAGCTTGCCCCCCGCGAACACCGGGGAGCTGTTTTTT
cdr3_aa: CASSLPPANTGELFF